Listed below are T cell receptor beta chains from one sample, sequenced in a study of T cells in Graves' hyperthyroidism and ophthalmopathy. Via MiXCR, TCRdb re-called the multiplex PCR reads, giving one row per CDR3 protein. Of around 610,000 distinct CDR3 sequences in the sample, roughly 14% were seen once. The sample taken for sequencing was blood. These receptors originate from a middle-aged woman with Graves' ophthalmopathy. Both conserved end residues are part of each CDR3. A D gene is named only where the DNA matches it firmly. Where a row states a size, it is once, few, many or the class of an expanded clone; other rows omit it.

abundance: .; d_gene: TRBD2; v_gene: TRBV20-1; j_gene: TRBJ2-5; CDR3nt: TGCAGTGCTAGCTGGCTAGCGGGAGGCGGTGGGGAGACCCAGTACTTC; CDR3aa: CSASWLAGGGGETQYF
abundance: many; d_gene: .; v_gene: TRBV29-1; j_gene: TRBJ2-5; CDR3nt: TGCAGCGTTGCCCCAGGGTCGGGTGAGACCCAGTACTTC; CDR3aa: CSVAPGSGETQYF
abundance: .; d_gene: .; v_gene: TRBV20-1; j_gene: TRBJ2-5; CDR3nt: TGCAGTGCGGGACTCCTCTTCAAAGAGACCCAGTACTTC; CDR3aa: CSAGLLFKETQYF
abundance: many; d_gene: .; v_gene: TRBV28; j_gene: TRBJ1-5; CDR3nt: TGTGCCAGCAGTTACCGGGACTTCCATCAGCCCCAGCATTTT; CDR3aa: CASSYRDFHQPQHF
abundance: many; d_gene: TRBD2; v_gene: TRBV6-2/TRBV6-3; j_gene: TRBJ2-4; CDR3nt: TGTGCCAGCACCCCACAGCGGGAGGCCGGGGCCAAAAACATTCAGTACTTC; CDR3aa: CASTPQREAGAKNIQYF
abundance: few; d_gene: .; v_gene: TRBV18; j_gene: TRBJ1-1; CDR3nt: TGTGCCAGCTCAGCACAGGCGCTGGGGGAAGCTTTCTTT; CDR3aa: CASSAQALGEAFF
abundance: few; d_gene: TRBD2; v_gene: TRBV6-1; j_gene: TRBJ2-5; CDR3nt: TGTGCCAGCATCGAGCCCTGGACTAGCGGGAGGATGGCTTCGACCCAGTACTTC; CDR3aa: CASIEPWTSGRMASTQYF
abundance: many; d_gene: TRBD2; v_gene: TRBV18; j_gene: TRBJ2-5; CDR3nt: TGTGCCAGCTCCCCGGGGGGACCCAAATACCAAGAGACCCAGTACTTC; CDR3aa: CASSPGGPKYQETQYF
abundance: many; d_gene: .; v_gene: TRBV6-5; j_gene: TRBJ2-7; CDR3nt: TGTGCCAGCAGTTACGCAGGAGGAGTCTCCTACGAGCAGTACTTC; CDR3aa: CASSYAGGVSYEQYF
abundance: many; d_gene: .; v_gene: TRBV4-2; j_gene: TRBJ2-7; CDR3nt: TGTGCCAGCAGCCAAGAAGATAGCGACTCCTACGAGCAGTACTTC; CDR3aa: CASSQEDSDSYEQYF
abundance: many; d_gene: TRBD2; v_gene: TRBV7-8; j_gene: TRBJ2-2; CDR3nt: TGTGCCAGCAGCTTAGCCGCCGCCTCGGCTAGCGGGGACACCGGGGAGCTGTTTTTT; CDR3aa: CASSLAAASASGDTGELFF
abundance: many; d_gene: TRBD1; v_gene: TRBV6-1; j_gene: TRBJ2-4; CDR3nt: TGTGCCAGCAGTCCCAAGCCGGGACAGGGGATAAACATTCAGTACTTC; CDR3aa: CASSPKPGQGINIQYF
abundance: few; d_gene: .; v_gene: TRBV28; j_gene: TRBJ2-5; CDR3nt: TGTGCCAGCAGTTTACAGGGGGGGACCCAGTACTTC; CDR3aa: CASSLQGGTQYF
abundance: many; d_gene: TRBD2; v_gene: TRBV4-2; j_gene: TRBJ2-7; CDR3nt: TGTGCCAGCAGCCAAGACGGGACTAGCGGGTTTTCCTACGAGCAGTACTTC; CDR3aa: CASSQDGTSGFSYEQYF
abundance: .; d_gene: TRBD1; v_gene: TRBV7-7; j_gene: TRBJ1-5; CDR3nt: TGTGCTAGCAGCTTAATGGGACAGGGCAATCAGCCCCAGCATTTT; CDR3aa: CASSLMGQGNQPQHF
abundance: .; d_gene: .; v_gene: TRBV2; j_gene: TRBJ1-2; CDR3nt: TGTGCCAGCAGTGAAGCGAGGAGAGCGAGGGGCTACACCTTC; CDR3aa: CASSEARRARGYTF
abundance: .; d_gene: TRBD1; v_gene: TRBV6-5; j_gene: TRBJ2-1; CDR3nt: TGTGCCAGCAGTTATTCGGGACAGGGGGCAAATGAGCAGTTCTTC; CDR3aa: CASSYSGQGANEQFF
abundance: many; d_gene: .; v_gene: TRBV27; j_gene: TRBJ1-2; CDR3nt: TGTGCCAGCAGTGGAAGGGAGTATGGCTACACCTTC; CDR3aa: CASSGREYGYTF
abundance: .; d_gene: .; v_gene: TRBV6-2/TRBV6-3; j_gene: TRBJ1-1; CDR3nt: TGTGCCAGCAGTCAAAAGTGGGGGGCTCGGGCTGAAGCTTTCTTT; CDR3aa: CASSQKWGARAEAFF
abundance: .; d_gene: TRBD1; v_gene: TRBV6-1; j_gene: TRBJ2-5; CDR3nt: TGTGCCAGCAGTGAAGCGACAGGGGGCCAAGAGACCCAGTACTTC; CDR3aa: CASSEATGGQETQYF
abundance: many; d_gene: .; v_gene: TRBV12-3/TRBV12-4; j_gene: TRBJ1-1; CDR3nt: TGTGCCAGCAGTTTTACAGGGCAGGACACTGAAGCTTTCTTT; CDR3aa: CASSFTGQDTEAFF
abundance: many; d_gene: .; v_gene: TRBV28; j_gene: TRBJ2-7; CDR3nt: TGTGCCAGCAGTCCCCAGGGTACTCGTCACGAGCAGTACTTC; CDR3aa: CASSPQGTRHEQYF
abundance: many; d_gene: .; v_gene: TRBV12-3/TRBV12-4; j_gene: TRBJ1-1; CDR3nt: TGTGCCAGCACCCAAGCTGACACTGAAGCTTTCTTT; CDR3aa: CASTQADTEAFF
abundance: .; d_gene: TRBD2; v_gene: TRBV28; j_gene: TRBJ2-7; CDR3nt: TGTGCCAGCAGCCAGAGCGGGGACTACGAGCAGTACTTC; CDR3aa: CASSQSGDYEQYF
abundance: many; d_gene: .; v_gene: TRBV29-1; j_gene: TRBJ2-7; CDR3nt: TGCAGCGTTGCAATAGGTTATACCTACGAGCAGTACTTC; CDR3aa: CSVAIGYTYEQYF
abundance: few; d_gene: TRBD2; v_gene: TRBV4-2; j_gene: TRBJ2-7; CDR3nt: TGTGCCAGCAGCCAAGATTTAGCGGGAGGGCCCTACGAGCAGTACTTC; CDR3aa: CASSQDLAGGPYEQYF
abundance: .; d_gene: .; v_gene: TRBV28; j_gene: TRBJ2-7; CDR3nt: TGTGCCAGCAGTTCCGGGCCTACACTTTACGAGCAGTACTTC; CDR3aa: CASSSGPTLYEQYF
abundance: .; d_gene: TRBD1; v_gene: TRBV10-3; j_gene: TRBJ2-2; CDR3nt: TGTGCCATCAGCGGGACAGGGGGCAGGAACACCGGGGAGCTGTTTTTT; CDR3aa: CAISGTGGRNTGELFF
abundance: .; d_gene: TRBD1; v_gene: TRBV12-3/TRBV12-4; j_gene: TRBJ2-7; CDR3nt: TGTGCCAGCAGTTCTTTTTCCGACAGGGACGGGCAGTACTTC; CDR3aa: CASSSFSDRDGQYF
abundance: many; d_gene: .; v_gene: TRBV20-1; j_gene: TRBJ2-5; CDR3nt: TGCAGTGCGGTAGCCGGGGCCACGCCGGGGACCCAGTACTTC; CDR3aa: CSAVAGATPGTQYF
abundance: many; d_gene: .; v_gene: TRBV12-3/TRBV12-4; j_gene: TRBJ1-1; CDR3nt: TGTGCCAGCAGTGTCCCAGGGGTTATGAACACTGAAGCTTTCTTT; CDR3aa: CASSVPGVMNTEAFF
abundance: many; d_gene: .; v_gene: TRBV7-9; j_gene: TRBJ2-5; CDR3nt: TGTGCCAGCAGCCGGACGGGACTCATGGAGACCCAGTACTTC; CDR3aa: CASSRTGLMETQYF
abundance: .; d_gene: TRBD1; v_gene: TRBV4-1; j_gene: TRBJ1-5; CDR3nt: TGCGCCAGCAGCCAAGATGATAACAGGGGGATTAGCAATCAGCCCCAGCATTTT; CDR3aa: CASSQDDNRGISNQPQHF
abundance: many; d_gene: .; v_gene: TRBV9; j_gene: TRBJ2-7; CDR3nt: TGTGCCAGCAGCGTAGGTCCAGAGGGTGAGCAGTACTTC; CDR3aa: CASSVGPEGEQYF
abundance: many; d_gene: TRBD1; v_gene: TRBV28; j_gene: TRBJ2-7; CDR3nt: TGTGCCAGCAGTCCCACAGGGGGCTCAGCCTACGAGCAGTACTTC; CDR3aa: CASSPTGGSAYEQYF
abundance: few; d_gene: TRBD2; v_gene: TRBV4-2; j_gene: TRBJ2-7; CDR3nt: TGTGCCAGCAGCCAAGAAGTGTCTAGCGGGTACGAGCAGTACTTC; CDR3aa: CASSQEVSSGYEQYF
abundance: many; d_gene: .; v_gene: TRBV20-1; j_gene: TRBJ2-7; CDR3nt: TGCAGTGCTAGAAGGCCTTTCCAAAGTGACGAGCAGTACTTC; CDR3aa: CSARRPFQSDEQYF
abundance: many; d_gene: .; v_gene: TRBV7-2; j_gene: TRBJ1-1; CDR3nt: TGTGCCAGCAGCTTAGTTGCCGGGGGGAACACTGAAGCTTTCTTT; CDR3aa: CASSLVAGGNTEAFF
abundance: .; d_gene: .; v_gene: TRBV14; j_gene: TRBJ2-7; CDR3nt: TGTGCCAGCAGCCCCACAATAGGGGGGGCCTACGAGCAGTACTTC; CDR3aa: CASSPTIGGAYEQYF
abundance: .; d_gene: TRBD2; v_gene: TRBV20-1; j_gene: TRBJ2-7; CDR3nt: TGCAGTGCTAGAGGGCTAGCGGGACAGTACTTC; CDR3aa: CSARGLAGQYF
abundance: few; d_gene: .; v_gene: TRBV6-1; j_gene: TRBJ2-2; CDR3nt: TGTGCCAGCAGTGTTCGGGTACCCGGGGAGCTGTTTTTT; CDR3aa: CASSVRVPGELFF
abundance: .; d_gene: .; v_gene: TRBV27; j_gene: TRBJ2-7; CDR3nt: TGTGCCAGCAGTCCCAGCGGATCCTACGAGCAGTGCTTC; CDR3aa: CASSPSGSYEQCF
abundance: .; d_gene: TRBD2; v_gene: TRBV11-1; j_gene: TRBJ2-5; CDR3nt: TGTGCCAGCAGCCCCTCCCTGGGGCGCGGGAGGGGAGAGACCCAGTACTTC; CDR3aa: CASSPSLGRGRGETQYF
abundance: many; d_gene: TRBD2; v_gene: TRBV5-1; j_gene: TRBJ2-7; CDR3nt: TGCGCCAGTGGACTAGCGGGAGGGGACGAGCAGTACTTC; CDR3aa: CASGLAGGDEQYF
abundance: .; d_gene: .; v_gene: TRBV4-1; j_gene: TRBJ2-2; CDR3nt: TGCGCCAGCAGTCCCAGGTCGTACACCGGGGAGCTGTTTTTT; CDR3aa: CASSPRSYTGELFF
abundance: many; d_gene: TRBD2; v_gene: TRBV7-9; j_gene: TRBJ2-5; CDR3nt: TGTGCCAGCAGCAACGGACTAGCGGAACTCCAAGAGACCCAGTACTTC; CDR3aa: CASSNGLAELQETQYF
abundance: many; d_gene: .; v_gene: TRBV28; j_gene: TRBJ1-1; CDR3nt: TGTGCCAGCAGCAGGGTTTTCGACACTGAAGCTTTCTTT; CDR3aa: CASSRVFDTEAFF
abundance: many; d_gene: .; v_gene: TRBV11-1; j_gene: TRBJ2-7; CDR3nt: TGTGCCAGCAGCTCAGCGCCCGGGACGCAGGACCGATACTACGAGCAGTACTTC; CDR3aa: CASSSAPGTQDRYYEQYF
abundance: .; d_gene: .; v_gene: TRBV30; j_gene: TRBJ1-2; CDR3nt: TGTGCCTGGAGTGCCAGTAACTATGGCTACACCTTC; CDR3aa: CAWSASNYGYTF
abundance: many; d_gene: .; v_gene: TRBV28; j_gene: TRBJ1-3; CDR3nt: TGTGCCAGCATTTCCCCGGGAGGGCCATCTGGAAACACCATATATTTT; CDR3aa: CASISPGGPSGNTIYF
abundance: many; d_gene: TRBD1; v_gene: TRBV7-8; j_gene: TRBJ1-1; CDR3nt: TGTGCCAGCAGCCGGGACAGGGGGCGCGGTGAAGCTTTCTTT; CDR3aa: CASSRDRGRGEAFF
abundance: many; d_gene: TRBD1; v_gene: TRBV28; j_gene: TRBJ1-1; CDR3nt: TGTGCCAGCACTCCTGCCGGGACAGGGAAAGTTGCAGCTTTCTTT; CDR3aa: CASTPAGTGKVAAFF
abundance: few; d_gene: .; v_gene: TRBV28; j_gene: TRBJ2-3; CDR3nt: TGTGCCAGCACTCAACCGGGAGTCCTGGATACGCAGTATTTT; CDR3aa: CASTQPGVLDTQYF
abundance: .; d_gene: .; v_gene: TRBV6-2/TRBV6-3; j_gene: TRBJ2-7; CDR3nt: TGTGCCAGCACTGAGGGCGAATACGAGCAGTACTTC; CDR3aa: CASTEGEYEQYF
abundance: few; d_gene: .; v_gene: TRBV9; j_gene: TRBJ1-2; CDR3nt: TGTGCCAGCGGCCATGACAGAGCCTATGGCTACACCTTC; CDR3aa: CASGHDRAYGYTF